A single count supports the clone carrying this T cell receptor (beta chain). TCR beta VDJ and CDR3 profiling used genomic DNA as template. TCRdb reanalysed the reads using MiXCR and keeps one entry per CDR3 protein. This sample carries just over 450,000 distinct CDR3 sequences, over 25% of them seen once, and the ten largest clones take less than 1%. Before being chosen for sequencing, patients had shown CD8+CD57+ cell expansion by flow cytometry. All patients had severe acquired aplastic anemia. This record comes from a study of CD8+CD57+ T cells in acquired aplastic anemia. Study-level information: Mean DNA quantity obtained from sorted CD4+ and CD8+ cells was 3 to 3.5 ug.

The germline gives CDR1 SNHLY, CDR2 FYNNEI. Trimming took 5 bases from V and 12 from J; bases not matched to a gene: 7. This CDR3 is built from 12 residues. Sequences were obtained from sorted CD4+, CD8+, or CD8+CD57+ T cells (not recorded which) from PBMCs. V is TRBV2 and J is TRBJ1-3; TRBD1 aligns across 7 bases. This sequence originates from a human donor with aplastic anemia. As DNA, the CDR3 is TGTGCCAGCAGTTTCGACAGGGCCAGCATATATTTT. As protein: CASSFDRASIYF.